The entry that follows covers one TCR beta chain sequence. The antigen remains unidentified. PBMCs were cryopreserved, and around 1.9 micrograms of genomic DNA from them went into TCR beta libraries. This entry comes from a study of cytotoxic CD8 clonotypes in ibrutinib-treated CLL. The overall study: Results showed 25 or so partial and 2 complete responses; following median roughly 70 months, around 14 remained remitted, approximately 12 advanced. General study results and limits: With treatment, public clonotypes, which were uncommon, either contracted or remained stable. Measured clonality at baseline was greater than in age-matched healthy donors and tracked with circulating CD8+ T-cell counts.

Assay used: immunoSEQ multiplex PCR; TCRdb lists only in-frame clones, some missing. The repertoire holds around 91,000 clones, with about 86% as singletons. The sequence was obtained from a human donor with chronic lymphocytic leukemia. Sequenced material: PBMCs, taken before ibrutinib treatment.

The CDR3 region is CASSQAVQEDYNEQFF. The CDR3 bases are TGTGCCAGCAGCCAAGCTGTACAGGAAGATTACAATGAGCAGTTCTTC. J is TRBJ2-1 and V is TRBV4-2; D is perhaps TRBD1 (5 bases). The CDR3 length is 16 residues. CDR1 is LGHNA and CDR2 is YNFKEQ in the germline V gene. V lost 1 base and J 4 bases, leaving 14 bases between the germline ends.